A selection of T cell receptor beta chains follows, all from one sample in a study of blood T cells in healthy people across ages. TCRdb fed the 5' RACE reads into MiXCR, producing one record per CDR3 protein. In the table there are 700,000 or so distinct CDR3 sequences, over 20% of which are singletons. Material for sequencing was blood. These receptors came from a man between 65 and 85 years old in good health. CDR3s include the opening cysteine and the closing phenylalanine or tryptophan. Each record gives: J gene, D gene, V gene, clone size, CDR3 DNA, CDR3 protein. D genes are given only for firm matches. Size tells how often a clone was seen (once, few, many) or the class of an expanded clone, and some rows leave it out.

TRBJ2-5 - TRBV18 many TGTGCCAGCTCTCGAACCGGGACACAAGAGACCCAGTACTTC CASSRTGTQETQYF
TRBJ2-3 - TRBV12-3/TRBV12-4 many TGTGCCAGCAGAACCACAGATACGCAGTATTTT CASRTTDTQYF
TRBJ2-1 - TRBV3-1 - TGTGCCAGCACCGGTGGCCCCCTAGCCTACAATGAGCAGTTCTTC CASTGGPLAYNEQFF
TRBJ1-1 - TRBV29-1 few TGCAGCGCTCAGAAGATGAACACTGAAGCTTTCTTT CSAQKMNTEAFF
TRBJ2-3 TRBD2 TRBV29-1 few TGCAGCGTTGAAACTAGCGGGGGGTCTTATACGCAGTATTTT CSVETSGGSYTQYF
TRBJ2-5 TRBD2 TRBV12-3/TRBV12-4 - TGTGCCAGCAACCTTCGATCTAGCGGAAAAGAGACCCAGTACTTC CASNLRSSGKETQYF
TRBJ2-1 TRBD2 TRBV12-3/TRBV12-4 - TGTGCCAGCAGTTTTGTTTTAGCGGGGGGGCGTGAGCAGTTCTTC CASSFVLAGGREQFF
TRBJ1-4 TRBD1 TRBV19 few TGTGCCAGTAAGGGGCTCGGGGACAGCGAAAAACTGTTTTTT CASKGLGDSEKLFF
TRBJ2-1 - TRBV6-5 many TGTGCCAGCAGTCCCGCCTACAATGAGCAGTTCTTC CASSPAYNEQFF
TRBJ1-5 TRBD1 TRBV27 few TGTGCCAGCAGTCAGGACAGGGACGATCAGCCCCAGCATTTT CASSQDRDDQPQHF
TRBJ1-2 TRBD1 TRBV5-5 few TGTGCCAGCAGCACATCCGGGACAGGGGTCTCTGGCTACACCTTC CASSTSGTGVSGYTF
TRBJ2-3 - TRBV5-1 - TGCGCCAGCAGCTTGGAGGGAACCACTAGCACAGATACGCAGTATTTT CASSLEGTTSTDTQYF
TRBJ2-4 TRBD1 TRBV6-5 - TGTGCCAGCAGACCAACGACAGGGAAAAACATTCTGTACTTC CASRPTTGKNILYF
TRBJ2-3 - TRBV3-1 - TGTGCCAGCAGCCAAAATAAGCGGACAGCAAACACAGATACGCAGTATTTT CASSQNKRTANTDTQYF
TRBJ1-3 - TRBV6-1 few TGTGCCAGCAGAAAGAGGGGGAAAGAATCCTACTCTGGAAACACCATATATTTT CASRKRGKESYSGNTIYF
TRBJ1-2 - TRBV12-3/TRBV12-4 many TGTGCCAGCAGTTTAGCGCTCGACATCTATGGCTACACCTTC CASSLALDIYGYTF
TRBJ2-7 TRBD1 TRBV3-1 - TGTGCCAGCAGCCAACCGGGACAGGGGTTCCACGAGCACTACTTC CASSQPGQGFHEHYF
TRBJ2-4 - TRBV7-9 few TGTGCCAGCAGCTTAGATGGGACTCCCCAAAACATTCAGTACTTC CASSLDGTPQNIQYF
TRBJ1-2 - TRBV6-5 few TGTGCCAGCAGTACAGAATCAGTTTATGGCTACACCTTC CASSTESVYGYTF
TRBJ1-5 TRBD1 TRBV2 - TGTGCCAGCAAGGGACAGGGGGCGCAGCCCCAGCATTTT CASKGQGAQPQHF
TRBJ2-3 - TRBV20-1 few TGCAGTGCCCGGGTCGTCCCTAGCACAGATACGCAGTATTTT CSARVVPSTDTQYF
TRBJ1-3 - TRBV7-2 once TGTGCCAGCAGCTCACTGGTAAACACCATATATTTT CASSSLVNTIYF
TRBJ1-2 - TRBV7-2 few TGTGCCAGCAGCTCGAAGGGGGTGATGGGCTATGGCTACACCTTC CASSSKGVMGYGYTF
TRBJ1-2 - TRBV6-2/TRBV6-3 - TGTGCCAGCAGTTACAGTAGGGACGGCGGGAAAGATGGCTACACCTTC CASSYSRDGGKDGYTF
TRBJ2-7 - TRBV20-1 few TGCAGTGGGAACGGGCCTTGGGGCTACGAGCAGTACTTC CSGNGPWGYEQYF
TRBJ2-1 TRBD2 TRBV24-1 - TGTGCCACCAGTGATTCCGGGACTAGCGGGAGGGTTAATGAGCAGTTCTTC CATSDSGTSGRVNEQFF
TRBJ1-5 - TRBV11-3 - TGTGCCGGCAGCCAAGGAGTAGGGGTTGGGCAGCCCCAGCATTTT CAGSQGVGVGQPQHF
TRBJ2-4 - TRBV28 many TGTGCCAGCCTCGACTTGGCGAGGAACATTCAGTACTTC CASLDLARNIQYF
TRBJ2-1 TRBD2 TRBV12-3/TRBV12-4 - TGTGCCAGCAGTTTAACAGGGACTAGCGGGACAAGCTCCTACAATGAGCAGTTCTTC CASSLTGTSGTSSYNEQFF
TRBJ1-4 - TRBV5-1 - TGCGCCAGCAGCCCCGAATCAACTAATGAAAAACTGTTTTTT CASSPESTNEKLFF
TRBJ1-1 - TRBV7-9 - TGTGCCAGCAGCTTAGTTCTGGGGAGCACTGAAGCTTTCTTT CASSLVLGSTEAFF
TRBJ2-1 TRBD1 TRBV19 few TGTGCCAGTAGTATAAAAAAGAAAGGGACAGTATATTCCTACAATGAGCAGTTCTTC CASSIKKKGTVYSYNEQFF
TRBJ1-2 - TRBV29-1 few TGCAGCGTCGAGGACAGATACTATGGCTACACCTTC CSVEDRYYGYTF
TRBJ2-5 - TRBV7-3 few TGTGCCAGCAGCTTAACGGCAGGATTCCAAGAGACCCAGTACTTC CASSLTAGFQETQYF
TRBJ1-4 - TRBV4-1 many TGCGCCAGCAGCCAAGAGCCGGGTAAAGGAAAACTGTTTTTT CASSQEPGKGKLFF
TRBJ2-6 - TRBV4-3 - TGCGCCAGCAGCCAAGATGGGGGGACTGGGGCCAACGTCCTGACTTTC CASSQDGGTGANVLTF
TRBJ1-1 TRBD1 TRBV2 - TGTGCCAGCATAGGGACAGGCTGGGAGACTGAAGCTTTCTTT CASIGTGWETEAFF
TRBJ1-5 TRBD1 TRBV5-1 - TGCGCCGGGGCGGGACAGGGAGAGCAGCCCCAGCATTTT CAGAGQGEQPQHF
TRBJ1-1 - TRBV6-1 - TGTGCCAGCACCACAGGGAGGACTGAAGCTTTCTTT CASTTGRTEAFF
TRBJ1-2 - TRBV6-2/TRBV6-3 few TGTGCCAGCAGCCCGTCTAGGAGGCGAAACTATGGCTACACCTTC CASSPSRRRNYGYTF
TRBJ2-5 TRBD2 TRBV7-9 few TGTGCCAGCAGCTCTGGCGGGAGTGAGACCCAGTACTTC CASSSGGSETQYF
TRBJ2-3 - TRBV27 - TGTGCCAGCAGTTTATCTGGGGCCACAGATACGCAGTATTTT CASSLSGATDTQYF
TRBJ2-1 - TRBV20-1 - TGCATCGCGGGGGCCGGGAATGAGCAGTTCTTC CIAGAGNEQFF
TRBJ2-7 TRBD1 TRBV29-1 few TGCAGCGTTGACTCCGGGACAGGGACCTACGAGCAGTACTTC CSVDSGTGTYEQYF
TRBJ2-7 TRBD2 TRBV28 - TGTGCCACCAACCTAGCGGGGTCCTCCTACGAGCAGTACTTC CATNLAGSSYEQYF
TRBJ2-6 TRBD1 TRBV10-2 - TGCGCCAGCAGGAACGCCGGGACAGCCGTCTCTGGGGCCAACGTCCTGACTTTC CASRNAGTAVSGANVLTF
TRBJ1-4 TRBD1 TRBV14 - TGTGCCAGCAGCGGGGGACCGGGACAGGAAAAACTGTTTTTT CASSGGPGQEKLFF
TRBJ1-3 - TRBV12-3/TRBV12-4 - TGTGCCAGCAGCGGGGGCTGGGGGCTTTCTGGAAACACCATATATTTT CASSGGWGLSGNTIYF
TRBJ2-1 TRBD1 TRBV7-3 many TGTGCCAGCAGCTTGATGGGACAGGGGGCCAATGAGCAGTTCTTC CASSLMGQGANEQFF
TRBJ2-5 - TRBV2 few TGTGCCAGCAGATCGGAAGAGACCCAGTACTTC CASRSEETQYF
TRBJ1-4 - TRBV3-1 - TGTGCCAGCAGCCAAGATTGGCGGGGGCTCCGAGATGAAAAACTGTTTTTT CASSQDWRGLRDEKLFF
TRBJ2-5 - TRBV10-3 - TGTGCCATCAGAGACAGCGTTCAAGAGACCCAGTACTTC CAIRDSVQETQYF
TRBJ2-3 - TRBV3-1 few TGTGCCAGCAGCCTTACACCCTCCTTACCCACAGATACGCAGTATTTT CASSLTPSLPTDTQYF